Listed below are T cell receptor beta chains from one sample, sequenced in a study of blood T cells in healthy people across ages. TCRdb re-derived calls from the 5' RACE reads in MiXCR, one entry per CDR3 protein. Counted here are 1,500,000 or so distinct CDR3 sequences, roughly 43% occurring once; the ten biggest clones make up about 4%. Specimen: blood. The receptor set was obtained from a woman between 18 and 30 years old in good health. Both conserved end residues are part of each CDR3. The D gene is left open where the match is weak. The listing skips clone size in some rows; elsewhere it reads once, few, many or a size class.

cdr3_aa: CASSKRYEAFF
cdr3_nt: TGTGCCAGCAGTAAGCGATATGAAGCTTTCTTT
v_call: TRBV28
j_call: TRBJ1-1
clone_size: few
d_call: .
cdr3_length: 11

cdr3_aa: CASSPKGRGSYNEQFF
cdr3_nt: TGTGCCAGCAGTCCCAAGGGCAGGGGCTCCTACAATGAGCAGTTCTTC
v_call: TRBV27
j_call: TRBJ2-1
clone_size: few
d_call: .
cdr3_length: 16

cdr3_aa: CASSHPYRDEVDEQYF
cdr3_nt: TGTGCCAGCAGCCATCCGTACAGGGACGAAGTCGATGAGCAGTACTTC
v_call: TRBV3-1
j_call: TRBJ2-7
clone_size: once
d_call: .
cdr3_length: 16

cdr3_aa: CASRETGLSETQYF
cdr3_nt: TGTGCCAGCAGAGAGACAGGGTTGTCGGAGACCCAGTACTTC
v_call: TRBV12-3/TRBV12-4
j_call: TRBJ2-5
clone_size: few
d_call: TRBD1
cdr3_length: 14

cdr3_aa: CASSYQGTGEQYF
cdr3_nt: TGTGCCAGCAGTTACCAGGGAACGGGCGAGCAGTACTTC
v_call: TRBV6-5
j_call: TRBJ2-7
clone_size: few
d_call: .
cdr3_length: 13

cdr3_aa: CASSAGRGLAGCNEQFF
cdr3_nt: TGTGCCAGCAGCGCCGGTCGAGGACTAGCGGGATGCAATGAGCAGTTCTTC
v_call: TRBV9
j_call: TRBJ2-1
clone_size: .
d_call: TRBD2
cdr3_length: 17

cdr3_aa: CSGVSLANYGYTF
cdr3_nt: TGCAGTGGGGTCTCCCTCGCTAACTATGGCTACACCTTC
v_call: TRBV20-1
j_call: TRBJ1-2
clone_size: .
d_call: .
cdr3_length: 13

cdr3_aa: CASSQGGASFDTQYF
cdr3_nt: TGCGCCAGCAGCCAGGGGGGAGCTTCTTTTGATACGCAGTATTTT
v_call: TRBV4-1
j_call: TRBJ2-3
clone_size: once
d_call: .
cdr3_length: 15

cdr3_aa: CSAATGESTYNEQFF
cdr3_nt: TGCAGTGCGGCGACAGGGGAATCGACCTACAATGAGCAGTTCTTC
v_call: TRBV20-1
j_call: TRBJ2-1
clone_size: many
d_call: TRBD1
cdr3_length: 15

cdr3_aa: CTSSQDPPGLLPSYNEQFF
cdr3_nt: TGCACCAGCAGCCAAGATCCCCCCGGACTCCTTCCTTCCTACAATGAGCAGTTCTTC
v_call: TRBV4-1
j_call: TRBJ2-1
clone_size: .
d_call: .
cdr3_length: 19

cdr3_aa: CAIRTSGSEQYF
cdr3_nt: TGTGCCATTAGGACTAGCGGGAGCGAGCAGTACTTC
v_call: TRBV10-3
j_call: TRBJ2-7
clone_size: .
d_call: TRBD2
cdr3_length: 12

cdr3_aa: CASSDGRDSTYEQYF
cdr3_nt: TGTGCCAGCAGCGATGGACGTGACAGTACCTACGAGCAGTACTTC
v_call: TRBV7-9
j_call: TRBJ2-7
clone_size: few
d_call: .
cdr3_length: 15

cdr3_aa: CSARLALGTDTQYF
cdr3_nt: TGCAGTGCCCGGCTAGCGTTAGGCACAGATACGCAGTATTTT
v_call: TRBV20-1
j_call: TRBJ2-3
clone_size: .
d_call: .
cdr3_length: 14

cdr3_aa: CATSRAGGSSYNEQYF
cdr3_nt: TGTGCCACCAGCAGAGCGGGAGGCAGCTCCTACAATGAGCAGTACTTC
v_call: TRBV15
j_call: TRBJ2-7
clone_size: .
d_call: TRBD2
cdr3_length: 16

cdr3_aa: CASSPSPIAINSPLHF
cdr3_nt: TGTGCCAGCAGCCCATCCCCCATAGCTATCAATTCACCCCTCCACTTT
v_call: TRBV7-2
j_call: TRBJ1-6
clone_size: .
d_call: .
cdr3_length: 16

cdr3_aa: CASSLSMGAGTDTQYF
cdr3_nt: TGTGCCAGCAGCTTGTCGATGGGGGCTGGCACAGATACGCAGTATTTT
v_call: TRBV5-5
j_call: TRBJ2-3
clone_size: once
d_call: .
cdr3_length: 16

cdr3_aa: CASSYSNRGYEQYF
cdr3_nt: TGTGCCAGCAGTTACTCAAATCGGGGCTACGAGCAGTACTTC
v_call: TRBV6-2/TRBV6-3
j_call: TRBJ2-7
clone_size: .
d_call: .
cdr3_length: 14

cdr3_aa: CASSFDDLNSPLHF
cdr3_nt: TGTGCCAGCAGCTTCGATGACTTAAATTCACCCCTCCACTTT
v_call: TRBV7-6
j_call: TRBJ1-6
clone_size: few
d_call: .
cdr3_length: 14

cdr3_aa: CSARDFGESSYEQYF
cdr3_nt: TGCAGTGCTAGAGATTTCGGGGAAAGCTCCTACGAGCAGTACTTC
v_call: TRBV20-1
j_call: TRBJ2-7
clone_size: .
d_call: .
cdr3_length: 15

cdr3_aa: CASSQSAPPKHNEQYF
cdr3_nt: TGTGCCAGCAGCCAATCTGCGCCCCCGAAACACAATGAGCAGTACTTC
v_call: TRBV3-1
j_call: TRBJ2-5
clone_size: .
d_call: .
cdr3_length: 16

cdr3_aa: CSASISGRTDTQYF
cdr3_nt: TGCAGTGCTAGTATTAGCGGGAGAACAGATACGCAGTATTTT
v_call: TRBV20-1
j_call: TRBJ2-3
clone_size: .
d_call: TRBD2
cdr3_length: 14

cdr3_aa: CASSLAGTGLEQYF
cdr3_nt: TGCGCCAGCAGCTTGGCCGGGACAGGGCTCGAGCAGTACTTC
v_call: TRBV5-1
j_call: TRBJ2-7
clone_size: .
d_call: TRBD1
cdr3_length: 14

cdr3_aa: CASSLGGGSFGNEQFF
cdr3_nt: TGTGCCAGCAGTTTAGGGGGCGGGAGCTTTGGCAATGAGCAGTTCTTC
v_call: TRBV12-3/TRBV12-4
j_call: TRBJ2-1
clone_size: .
d_call: TRBD2
cdr3_length: 16

cdr3_aa: CSAQWGGSNQPQHF
cdr3_nt: TGCAGTGCCCAATGGGGGGGCAGCAATCAGCCCCAGCATTTT
v_call: TRBV20-1
j_call: TRBJ1-5
clone_size: few
d_call: .
cdr3_length: 14

cdr3_aa: CSGTHLNTEAFF
cdr3_nt: TGCAGCGGGACACATTTGAACACTGAAGCTTTCTTT
v_call: TRBV29-1
j_call: TRBJ1-1
clone_size: .
d_call: .
cdr3_length: 12

cdr3_aa: CASSQKWDNYGYTF
cdr3_nt: TGCGCCAGCAGCCAAAAATGGGACAACTATGGCTACACCTTC
v_call: TRBV4-1
j_call: TRBJ1-2
clone_size: many
d_call: .
cdr3_length: 14

cdr3_aa: CASRLQGAGEKLFF
cdr3_nt: TGCGCCAGCAGGTTACAGGGGGCAGGCGAAAAACTGTTTTTT
v_call: TRBV4-1
j_call: TRBJ1-4
clone_size: few
d_call: TRBD1
cdr3_length: 14

cdr3_aa: CASSMGRGSSYEQYF
cdr3_nt: TGCGCCAGCAGCATGGGGCGGGGTAGCTCCTACGAGCAGTACTTC
v_call: TRBV5-1
j_call: TRBJ2-7
clone_size: .
d_call: .
cdr3_length: 15

cdr3_aa: CSAEVGGRNEQFF
cdr3_nt: TGCAGTGCTGAGGTGGGGGGGCGCAATGAGCAGTTCTTC
v_call: TRBV20-1
j_call: TRBJ2-1
clone_size: .
d_call: .
cdr3_length: 13

cdr3_aa: CASSRDSSVIYGYTF
cdr3_nt: TGTGCCAGCAGCAGGGACAGCTCAGTAATCTATGGCTACACCTTC
v_call: TRBV4-2
j_call: TRBJ1-2
clone_size: few
d_call: TRBD1
cdr3_length: 15

cdr3_aa: CASSFNSLNYGYTF
cdr3_nt: TGTGCCAGCAGTTTTAACAGCCTCAACTATGGCTACACCTTC
v_call: TRBV12-3/TRBV12-4
j_call: TRBJ1-2
clone_size: .
d_call: .
cdr3_length: 14

cdr3_aa: CSVWVSGRAPRRFF
cdr3_nt: TGCAGCGTTTGGGTCAGCGGGAGGGCCCCACGGCGGTTCTTC
v_call: TRBV29-1
j_call: TRBJ2-1
clone_size: few
d_call: TRBD2
cdr3_length: 14

cdr3_aa: CASSAGLAGPYNEQFF
cdr3_nt: TGTGCCAGCTCAGCCGGACTAGCGGGTCCCTACAATGAGCAGTTCTTC
v_call: TRBV18
j_call: TRBJ2-1
clone_size: .
d_call: TRBD2
cdr3_length: 16

cdr3_aa: CASRTGWEETQYF
cdr3_nt: TGTGCCAGCAGGACAGGGTGGGAAGAGACCCAGTACTTC
v_call: TRBV6-1
j_call: TRBJ2-5
clone_size: few
d_call: TRBD1
cdr3_length: 13

cdr3_aa: CASSLIFGTGRTDTQYF
cdr3_nt: TGTGCCAGCAGCTTGATCTTCGGGACAGGGAGAACAGATACGCAGTATTTT
v_call: TRBV5-5
j_call: TRBJ2-3
clone_size: few
d_call: TRBD1
cdr3_length: 17

cdr3_aa: CSVEEILAGYNEQFF
cdr3_nt: TGCAGCGTCGAAGAAATACTAGCGGGCTACAATGAGCAGTTCTTC
v_call: TRBV29-1
j_call: TRBJ2-1
clone_size: .
d_call: TRBD2
cdr3_length: 15

cdr3_aa: CASSRQVLNQPQHF
cdr3_nt: TGTGCCAGCAGCCGACAGGTTCTCAATCAGCCCCAGCATTTT
v_call: TRBV2
j_call: TRBJ1-5
clone_size: few
d_call: .
cdr3_length: 14

cdr3_aa: CASSFWGANLIQYF
cdr3_nt: TGTGCCAGCAGTTTCTGGGGGGCCAATCTCATTCAGTACTTC
v_call: TRBV27
j_call: TRBJ2-4
clone_size: .
d_call: .
cdr3_length: 14

cdr3_aa: CASSLAGVDTGELFF
cdr3_nt: TGTGCCAGCAGTTTAGCGGGAGTAGACACCGGGGAGCTGTTTTTT
v_call: TRBV28
j_call: TRBJ2-2
clone_size: .
d_call: TRBD2
cdr3_length: 15

cdr3_aa: CASSGGLTNTGELFF
cdr3_nt: TGTGCCAGCAGCGGGGGACTCACCAACACCGGGGAGCTGTTTTTT
v_call: TRBV9
j_call: TRBJ2-2
clone_size: few
d_call: .
cdr3_length: 15

cdr3_aa: CASSVSGHFFQRQHF
cdr3_nt: TGTGCCAGCAGCGTTAGTGGACACTTCTTTCAGCGCCAGCATTTT
v_call: TRBV9
j_call: TRBJ1-5
clone_size: .
d_call: .
cdr3_length: 15

cdr3_aa: CASSLVSGSEAFF
cdr3_nt: TGTGCCAGCAGCTTAGTGTCTGGATCTGAAGCTTTCTTT
v_call: TRBV7-9
j_call: TRBJ1-1
clone_size: .
d_call: .
cdr3_length: 13

cdr3_aa: CSAGTGEVWNYGYTF
cdr3_nt: TGCAGCGCGGGGACAGGGGAAGTATGGAACTATGGCTACACCTTC
v_call: TRBV29-1
j_call: TRBJ1-2
clone_size: .
d_call: TRBD1
cdr3_length: 15

cdr3_aa: CASSAGQGASEAFF
cdr3_nt: TGTGCCAGCAGTGCGGGACAGGGGGCATCTGAAGCTTTCTTT
v_call: TRBV25-1
j_call: TRBJ1-1
clone_size: few
d_call: TRBD1
cdr3_length: 14

cdr3_aa: CASSLNAGNIQYF
cdr3_nt: TGTGCCAGCAGTTTAAACGCGGGAAACATTCAGTACTTC
v_call: TRBV12-3/TRBV12-4
j_call: TRBJ2-4
clone_size: .
d_call: .
cdr3_length: 13